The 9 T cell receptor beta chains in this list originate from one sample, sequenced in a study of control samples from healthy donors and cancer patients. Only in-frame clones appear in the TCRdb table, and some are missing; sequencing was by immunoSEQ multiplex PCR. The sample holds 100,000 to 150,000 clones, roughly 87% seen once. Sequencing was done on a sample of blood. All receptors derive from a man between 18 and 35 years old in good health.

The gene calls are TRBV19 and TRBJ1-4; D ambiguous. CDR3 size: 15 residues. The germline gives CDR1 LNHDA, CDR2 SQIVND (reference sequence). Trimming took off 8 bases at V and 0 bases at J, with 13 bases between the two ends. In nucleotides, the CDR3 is TGTGCCAGTGCGACCTTGATGGCAACTAATGAAAAACTGTTTTTT. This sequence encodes CASATLMATNEKLFF.

The CDR3, as DNA: TGTGCCAGCACCCCTGGGAGGCCCGGGGAGCTGTTTTTT. Amino acids: CASTPGRPGELFF. The V call is TRBV28, the J call TRBJ2-2, with D possibly being TRBD2 (6 bases). The germline CDR1 and CDR2 sequences are MDHEN and SYDVKM. The CDR3 totals 13 residues. Deletions cut 7 bases from V and 6 bases from J, with 12 bases between.

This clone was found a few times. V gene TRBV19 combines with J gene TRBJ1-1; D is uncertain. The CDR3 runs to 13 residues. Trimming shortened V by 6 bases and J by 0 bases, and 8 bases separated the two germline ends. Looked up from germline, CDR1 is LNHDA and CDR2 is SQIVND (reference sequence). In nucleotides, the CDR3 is TGTGCCAGTAGAGCCTCGATGAACACTGAAGCTTTCTTT. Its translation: CASRASMNTEAFF.

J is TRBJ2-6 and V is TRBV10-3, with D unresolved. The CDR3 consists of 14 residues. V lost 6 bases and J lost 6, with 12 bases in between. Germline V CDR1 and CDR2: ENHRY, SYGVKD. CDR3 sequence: CAISTSNEANVLTF. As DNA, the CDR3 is TGTGCCATCAGCACATCAAATGAGGCCAACGTCCTGACTTTC.

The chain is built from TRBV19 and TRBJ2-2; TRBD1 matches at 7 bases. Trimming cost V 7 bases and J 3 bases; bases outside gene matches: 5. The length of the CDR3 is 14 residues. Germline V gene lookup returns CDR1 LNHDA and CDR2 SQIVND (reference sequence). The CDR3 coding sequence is TGTGCCAGTATTAGACAGGGACACACCGGGGAGCTGTTTTTT. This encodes CASIRQGHTGELFF.

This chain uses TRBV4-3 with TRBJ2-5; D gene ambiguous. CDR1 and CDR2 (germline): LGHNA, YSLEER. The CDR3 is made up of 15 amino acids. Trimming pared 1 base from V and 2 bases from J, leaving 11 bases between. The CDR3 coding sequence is TGCGCCAGCAGCCAAGCTAGGTCGCGTCAAGAGACCCAGTACTTC. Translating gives CASSQARSRQETQYF.

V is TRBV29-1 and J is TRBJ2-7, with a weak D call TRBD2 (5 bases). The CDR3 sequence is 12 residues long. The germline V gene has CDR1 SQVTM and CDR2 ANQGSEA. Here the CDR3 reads CRPRPEGDEQYF. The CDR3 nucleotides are TGCAGGCCGCGGCCTGAGGGAGACGAGCAGTACTTC.

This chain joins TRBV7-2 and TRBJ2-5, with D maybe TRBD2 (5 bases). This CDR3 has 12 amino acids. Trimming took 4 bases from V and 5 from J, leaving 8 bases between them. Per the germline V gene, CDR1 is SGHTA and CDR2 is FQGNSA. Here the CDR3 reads CASSSREETQYF. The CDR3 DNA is TGTGCCAGCAGCTCTAGGGAGGAGACCCAGTACTTC.

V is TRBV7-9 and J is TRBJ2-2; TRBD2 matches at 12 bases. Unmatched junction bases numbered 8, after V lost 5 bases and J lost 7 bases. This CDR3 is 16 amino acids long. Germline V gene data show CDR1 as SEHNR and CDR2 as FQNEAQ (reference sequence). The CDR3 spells CASSRMTSGRIGELFF. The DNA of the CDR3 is TGTGCCAGCAGCCGAATGACTAGCGGGAGAATCGGGGAGCTGTTTTTT.